A single sample gave rise to the 21 T cell receptor beta chains below, sequenced in a study of graft-versus-host responses after intestinal transplantation. The protocol was immunoSEQ multiplex PCR, while the TCRdb copy is restricted to in-frame clones and leaves out a portion. Seen here are fewer than 120,000 clones, 80% to 95% observed once, and the top ten hold 0.45% to 0.65%. Antigen specificity for these receptors is unknown. The material sequenced was unstimulated CD8+ T cells sorted from spleen or lymph node cells, taken before intestinal transplant. The receptors originated from a human donor who received an intestinal transplant.

The rearrangement links TRBV27 to TRBJ1-1; no clear D gene. Trimming left V 5 bases short and J 0 bases short, with 7 bases between. The CDR3 sequence is 13 residues long. CDR1 MNHEY and CDR2 SMNVEV come from the germline V gene (reference sequence). The CDR3 here is CASSVGMNTEAFF. Here the CDR3 DNA reads TGTGCCAGCAGTGTCGGGATGAACACTGAAGCTTTCTTT.

This clone was found once. The rearrangement links TRBV5-4 to TRBJ2-6; D uncertain. This CDR3 spans 17 amino acids. Germline CDR1 and CDR2: SGHNT and YYREEE (reference sequence). V gave up 0 bases and J gave up 0 bases, with 10 bases separating them. CDR3 DNA sequence: TGTGCCAGCAGCTTGGGGGGTTTAAACTCTGGGGCCAACGTCCTGACTTTC. Protein: CASSLGGLNSGANVLTF.

The chain recombines TRBV29-1 with TRBJ2-3; D is perhaps TRBD1 or TRBD2 (5 bases each). CDR1 and CDR2 from the germline V gene are SQVTM and ANQGSEA. V was trimmed by 6 bases and J by 6 bases, leaving 13 bases between them. The CDR3 has 12 residues. The CDR3 here is CSVRDPADTQYF. In nucleotides, the CDR3 is TGCAGCGTCAGGGACCCTGCGGATACGCAGTATTTT.

This clone was counted a single time. The genes are TRBV9 and TRBJ2-3; a possible D gene is TRBD2 (6 bases). Germline V gene data show CDR1 as SGDLS and CDR2 as YYNGEE. This CDR3 has 15 amino acids. Trimming shortened V by 3 bases and J by 11 bases, and 22 bases separated the two germline ends. CDR3 DNA: TGTGCCAGCAGCGGACTAGACAGAGCACAGATCGGGCAGTATTTT. This codes for CASSGLDRAQIGQYF. The full variable domain, rest sourced from reference TRBV9 and TRBJ2-3, is DSGVTQTPKHLITATGQRVTLRCSPRSGDLSVYWYQQSLDQGLQFLIQYYNGEERAKGNILERFSAQQFPDLHSELNLSSLELGDSALYFCASSGLDRAQIGQYFGPGTRLTVL.

The genes are TRBV7-9 and TRBJ2-7; D is unresolved. The germline gives CDR1 SEHNR, CDR2 FQNEAQ (reference sequence). This CDR3 comprises 12 residues. Trimming cost V 3 bases and J 6 bases, with 9 bases left between them. The CDR3 region has the DNA TGTGCCAGCAGCTTCACGGGTTCCGAGCAGTACTTC. Its protein product is CASSFTGSEQYF.

The chain has TRBV25-1 and TRBJ2-3; D perhaps matches TRBD2 (5 bases). Trimming pared 4 bases from V and 0 bases from J, leaving 8 bases between. Germline V gene sequence: CDR1 MGHDK, CDR2 SYGVNS. The CDR3 sequence is 14 residues long. For the CDR3, the DNA is TGTGCCAGCAGTGCTAGGGAGAGCACAGATACGCAGTATTTT. Residues: CASSARESTDTQYF.

The genes are TRBV4-1 and TRBJ2-5; 11 nucleotides line up with TRBD1. The DNA end favors TRBJ2-7, so the J call may be wrong. The CDR3 spans 17 residues. Germline V CDR1 and CDR2: MGHRA, YSYEKL. The CDR3 DNA follows: TGCGCCAGCAGCCATGTCGCCGGGACAGGGGGGGTCTACGAGCAGTACTTC. It is translated as CASSHVAGTGGVYEQYF.

The chain links TRBV19 to TRBJ2-1, with D unclear. The V gene's germline CDR1 is LNHDA and CDR2 SQIVND (reference sequence). The V and J ends lost 4 bases and 2 bases respectively, with 12 bases between them. This CDR3 region has 15 residues. The CDR3 DNA reads as TGTGCCAGTAGTACCGGGCCTTACCCCTACAATGAGCAGTTCTTC. Protein sequence: CASSTGPYPYNEQFF.

This clone was picked up one time. The chain uses TRBV6-6 and TRBJ2-3; tentative D call: TRBD2 (5 bases). V was clipped by 6 bases and J by 6 bases, with 13 bases between them. The length of the CDR3 is 13 residues. Germline values: CDR1 MNHNY, CDR2 SVGAGI (reference sequence). This chain's CDR3 is CASSGVVADTQYF. DNA of the CDR3: TGTGCCAGCAGCGGGGTGGTAGCGGATACGCAGTATTTT.

The V gene is TRBV9, the J gene TRBJ1-5, with D possibly being TRBD1 (6 bases). This CDR3 is built from 14 residues. V lost 0 bases to trimming and J lost 5 bases, with 9 bases between them. Germline CDR1 SGDLS, CDR2 YYNGEE. The CDR3 reads CASSVGGGDQPQHF. DNA for the CDR3: TGTGCCAGCAGCGTAGGAGGGGGTGATCAGCCCCAGCATTTT. The whole variable domain, filled in from reference TRBV9 and TRBJ1-5, reads DSGVTQTPKHLITATGQRVTLRCSPRSGDLSVYWYQQSLDQGLQFLIQYYNGEERAKGNILERFSAQQFPDLHSELNLSSLELGDSALYFCASSVGGGDQPQHFGDGTRLSIL.

The chain joins TRBV9 to TRBJ2-5; tentatively, D is TRBD1 or TRBD2 (6 bases each). This CDR3 comprises 15 residues. The ends were cut back, 6 bases at V and 7 bases at J, with 22 bases in the middle. CDR1 and CDR2 (germline): SGDLS, YYNGEE. The CDR3, as DNA: TGTGCCAGCACTCCGGGGGACAACGCCAAGGGGACCCAGTACTTC. Protein: CASTPGDNAKGTQYF.

The V call is TRBV4-1, the J call TRBJ2-7; D assignment may be TRBD1 or TRBD2 (5 bases each). Germline assignment: CDR1 MGHRA and CDR2 YSYEKL. This CDR3 spans 16 amino acids. Trimming pared 1 base from V and 3 bases from J, leaving 16 bases between. The CDR3 here is CASSQGPGTAGYEQYF. In nucleotides, the CDR3 is TGCGCCAGCAGCCAAGGACCCGGGACGGCGGGCTACGAGCAGTACTTC.

This clone was detected only a few times. The genes are TRBV6-6 and TRBJ2-7, with D tentatively TRBD1 (6 bases). The ends were cut back, 5 bases at V and 5 bases at J, with 16 bases in the middle. Germline CDR1 reads MNHNY; CDR2 reads SVGAGI (reference sequence). The CDR3 runs 14 residues. CDR3 in DNA: TGTGCCAGCAGTACACAGGGCGCGTTTCACGAGCAGTACTTC. Translated, it gives CASSTQGAFHEQYF.

J is TRBJ2-7 and V is TRBV6-1, with a possible D match to TRBD2 (6 bases). Germline V gives CDR1 MNHNS, CDR2 SASEGT. V shed 5 bases and J shed 3 bases, with 14 bases lying between them. The CDR3 totals 14 residues. The CDR3 here is CASSRNTGDYEQYF. Here the CDR3 DNA reads TGTGCCAGCAGTAGGAACACGGGAGACTACGAGCAGTACTTC.

The chain couples TRBV6-1 to TRBJ1-5; tentatively, D is TRBD1 (5 bases). The V end was cut by 2 bases, the J end by 3 bases, with 8 bases between. The CDR3 spans 14 residues. CDR1 is MNHNS and CDR2 is SASEGT in the germline V gene. DNA for the CDR3: TGTGCCAGCAGTGAACAGGGTCTCAATCAGCCCCAGCATTTT. Translation gives CASSEQGLNQPQHF.

This chain connects TRBV27 to TRBJ2-7; D is ambiguous. The CDR3 spans 13 residues. The V gene's germline CDR1 is MNHEY and CDR2 SMNVEV (reference sequence). Trimming took 3 bases from V and 4 from J, leaving 10 bases between them. The CDR3 coding sequence is TGTGCCAGCAGTTTCAACAGTTTTTACGAGCAGTACTTC. Amino acids: CASSFNSFYEQYF.

This CDR3 reads CASSSGVWGTEAFF. CDR3 in DNA: TGTGCCAGCAGCTCCGGGGTCTGGGGGACTGAAGCTTTCTTT. The J gene is TRBJ1-1, the V gene TRBV7-9; weak D call: TRBD1 (5 bases). Germline assignment: CDR1 SEHNR and CDR2 FQNEAQ (reference sequence). The CDR3 consists of 14 residues. V shed 4 bases and J shed 5 bases, with 14 bases lying between them.

V and J are TRBV6-5 and TRBJ1-1; 7 nucleotides agree with TRBD1. This CDR3 spans 13 amino acids. V shed 5 bases, J shed 4 bases, and the junction held 4 bases outside the gene matches. CDR1 and CDR2 (germline): MNHEY, SVGAGI. In DNA form, the CDR3 reads TGTGCCAGCAGTATGACAGGGAGCACTGAAGCTTTCTTT. It encodes CASSMTGSTEAFF.

V usage is TRBV5-4 and J usage is TRBJ2-7; the D gene could be TRBD1 or TRBD2 (5 bases each). This CDR3 has 16 amino acids. The ends were cut back, 4 bases at V and 6 bases at J, with 23 bases in the middle. CDR1 is SGHNT, CDR2 YYREEE, per germline (reference sequence). CDR3 coding DNA: TGTGCCAGCAGCCTCCTTATAGGGACCTCCCCTAGCGAGCAGTACTTC. Translated: CASSLLIGTSPSEQYF.

V is TRBV28 and J is TRBJ1-2; a weak D match, TRBD1 (5 bases). V dropped 1 base and J dropped 9 bases, with 18 bases sitting between them. CDR3 length: 15 residues. In germline, CDR1 is MDHEN, CDR2 SYDVKM. CDR3 nucleotides: TGTGCCAGCAGTTTATCTATCGCACAGGACTTTAGCTACACCTTC. This gives the protein CASSLSIAQDFSYTF.

The DNA of the CDR3 is TGTGCCTGGAGCGGGACTCCCAATGAGCAGTTCTTC. Its protein product is CAWSGTPNEQFF. The rearrangement links TRBV30 to TRBJ2-1; maybe TRBD2 (6 bases). The germline V and J ends were trimmed by 3 bases and 6 bases, with 9 bases remaining between them. The CDR3 extends over 12 amino acids. CDR1 is GTSNPN, CDR2 SVGIG, per germline (reference sequence). The whole variable domain, remainder taken from reference TRBV30 and TRBJ2-1, is SQTIHQWPATLVQPVGSPLSLECTVEGTSNPNLYWYRQAAGRGLQLLFYSVGIGQISSEVPQNLSASRPQDRQFILSSKKLLLSDSGFYLCAWSGTPNEQFFGPGTRLTVL.